This T cell receptor (beta chain) is from a study of identifying expanded T cells in peripheral blood (dated by TCRdb to about 2019). Concerning the study at large: Four technical replicates, made by sequencing separate aliquots from the same pool of genomic DNA, were compared pairwise. What the research found in general, with its limitations: It was expected by the authors that biological variance in healthy repertoires might increase further over much longer intervals, such as months to years. Variance in clone template counts between approximately 2-week samples significantly increased with total template count across all healthy donors. Both the number of clones called differentially abundant and the false-positive rate were significantly reduced by the beta-binomial model across all healthy-donor time intervals. The binomial model flagged approximately 1.3 differentially abundant clones between technical replicates but roughly 15 over around two weeks and around 20 over approximately 4 weeks.

No immune events such as infections were documented for the healthy donors during the collection period. Time-dependent variance in a beta-binomial model of T-cell clone differential abundance was calibrated using healthy-donor blood repertoires as a training cohort. The training cohort included 10 healthy donors, of whom 3 were female and 7 were male. An age range of roughly 25 to 70 years, with an average of around 42 years, was recorded for the donors. Whole blood was collected from each healthy donor at three time points spaced roughly two weeks apart and obtained from a commercial supplier. For immunosequencing, genomic DNA was extracted from whole blood that had not been sorted. This clone showed up just a few times. Its cognate antigen has yet to be identified. No qualities accompany the bases; no much larger clone lies one base away. The immunoSEQ Assay, which uses bias-controlled multiplex PCR amplification of genomic DNA, was used to profile TCRbeta CDR3 regions. On the authors' methods: The absolute abundance of each unique TCRbeta CDR3 region was quantified after sequences were collapsed and filtered. Differential abundance was tested with a binomial (Fisher-equivalent) model and with a beta-binomial model adding time-dependent variance fitted from healthy donors. Any clone with fewer than 5 combined templates was excluded, and a clone was called differentially abundant if its Benjamini-Hochberg FDR was below 0.01. Beta-binomial variance was modeled as a function of total template count across the two samples using the form v = (b*log(k)+a)^2. TCRdb's version of the immuneACCESS table is confined to in-frame rearrangements and falls short of the full clone set. An unresolved V gene accounts for under half of the shortfall where checked; the remainder is of unknown origin. V, J and clone size are taken as reported in that table, and D and trimming were inferred from the DNA itself. The sample table shows some 78,000 clones, and roughly 91% are seen once. Under 20% of the sample belongs to the ten largest clones.

From the germline V gene, CDR1 is SGHTA and CDR2 is FQGNSA. Ends trimmed: V by 6 bases, J by 3 bases; bases unmatched to a gene: 3. Counted from cysteine to phenylalanine, this CDR3 has 14 amino acids. Solely the CDR3 DNA is kept, with 42 bases framed from the first base. The TCR sequence derives from a person aged 18 to 70 in good health. The material sequenced was blood. The chain uses TRBV7-2 and TRBJ2-7, and 12 bases in between align with TRBD2. The CDR3 region reads CASSKTSGGYEQYF. The sequence in DNA is TGTGCCAGCAGTAAGACTAGCGGGGGCTACGAGCAGTACTTC.